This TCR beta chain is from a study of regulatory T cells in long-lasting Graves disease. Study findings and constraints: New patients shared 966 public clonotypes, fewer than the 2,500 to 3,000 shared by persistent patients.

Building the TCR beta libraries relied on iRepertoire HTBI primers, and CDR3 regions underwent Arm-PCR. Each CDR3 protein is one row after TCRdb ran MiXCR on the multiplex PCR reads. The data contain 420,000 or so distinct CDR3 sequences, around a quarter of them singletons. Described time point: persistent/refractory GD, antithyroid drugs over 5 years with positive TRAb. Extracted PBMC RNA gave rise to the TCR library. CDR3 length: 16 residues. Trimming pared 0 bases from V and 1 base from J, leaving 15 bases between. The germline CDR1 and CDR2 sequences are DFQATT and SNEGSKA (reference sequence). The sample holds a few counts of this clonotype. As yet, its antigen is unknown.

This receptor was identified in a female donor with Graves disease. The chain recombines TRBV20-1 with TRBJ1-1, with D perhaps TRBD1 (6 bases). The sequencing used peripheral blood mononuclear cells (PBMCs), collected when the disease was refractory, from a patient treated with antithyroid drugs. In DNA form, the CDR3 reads TGCAGTGCTAGAGATCTTTACGGGGGCGGGAACACTGAAGCTTTCTTT. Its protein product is CSARDLYGGGNTEAFF.